The 8 T cell receptor beta chains given below trace back to one sample, sequenced in a study of tumor and adjacent non-tumor tissue in lung cancer. The template was RNA from unsorted bulk tissue. Distant lung tissue was collected more than 3 cm away from the tumor edge. The library came from three nested PCR rounds adapted from ARM-PCR protocols. Each CDR3 protein is one row after TCRdb ran MiXCR on the multiplex PCR reads. The sample consists of fewer than 90,000 distinct CDR3 sequences, more than 65% of them appearing once. Source material: distant non-tumor lung tissue. These receptors originate from a woman aged 50 to 65 with non-small cell lung cancer.

The chain is built from TRBV4-1 and TRBJ2-2, with TRBD2 matching 8 bases. The CDR3 is made up of 15 amino acids. V was pared by 3 bases and J by 7 bases, with 7 bases of the junction left unmatched. The V gene's germline CDR1 is MGHRA and CDR2 YSYEKL. The CDR3 coding sequence is TGCGCCAGCAGCCAGCTAGCGGGCCTCATCGGGGAGCTGTTTTTT. Amino acid sequence: CASSQLAGLIGELFF.

This chain connects TRBV6-1 to TRBJ2-7; 7 bases fit TRBD1. CDR3 length: 14 residues. Unmatched junction bases numbered 12, after V lost 10 bases and J lost 3 bases. CDR1 and CDR2 from the germline V gene are MNHNS and SASEGT. CDR3 nucleotides: TGTGCCACGGAAACCGGGACAGTGAGCTACGAGCAGTACTTC. Translated, it gives CATETGTVSYEQYF.

For this clonotype: A much bigger clone sits one base away, suggesting this may be a read error. The chain has TRBV20-1 and TRBJ2-1, with D perhaps matching TRBD2 (6 bases). CDR3 size: 16 residues. The V and J ends lost 3 bases and 5 bases respectively, with 20 bases between them. Germline CDR1 and CDR2: DFQATT and SNEGSKA (reference sequence). The CDR3 DNA reads as TGCAGTGCTAGCCTAGGGACTGGCGGGTGGAACAATGAGCAGTTCTTC. This sequence encodes CSASLGTGGWNNEQFF.

This clonotype has a handful of counts. A much bigger clone sits one base away, suggesting this may be a read error. The chain uses TRBV10-3 and TRBJ1-1; 8 nucleotides align to TRBD1. The CDR3 is 14 residues long. V dropped 2 bases and J dropped 11; count of bases not matched to a gene: 10. Germline assignment: CDR1 ENHRY and CDR2 SYGVKD. Written as DNA, the CDR3 is TGTGCCATCAGTGAGGATCAGGGGGCTCAGCGGGCTTTCTTT. Amino acid sequence: CAISEDQGAQRAFF.

This clonotype showed up just a few times. With a much larger clone just one base away, this may be a read error. V gene TRBV20-1 combines with J gene TRBJ1-4; D unresolved. The CDR3 length is 15 residues. CDR1 is DFQATT, CDR2 SNEGSKA, per germline (reference sequence). Trimming removed 3 bases from V and 10 bases from J, with 21 bases in between. CDR3 in amino acids: CSASRRLSPGVKLFF. Here the CDR3 DNA reads TGCAGTGCTAGTCGCCGTTTGTCCCCGGGAGTAAAACTGTTTTTT.

The V call is TRBV29-1, the J call TRBJ2-3; perhaps TRBD1 as D (6 bases). Germline-derived CDR1 and CDR2 are SQVTM and ANQGSEA. V shed 6 bases and J shed 1 base, with 17 bases lying between them. The CDR3 loop spans 15 amino acids. CDR3 nucleotide sequence: TGCAGCGTCCAGGGGCAGGGATGGTGCACAGATACGCAGTATTTT. It encodes CSVQGQGWCTDTQYF.

The rearrangement joins TRBV6-6 to TRBJ2-1; D is undetermined. In germline, CDR1 is MNHNY, CDR2 SVGAGI (reference sequence). V lost 11 bases to trimming and J lost 7 bases, with 18 bases between them. The CDR3 covers 13 residues. The CDR3 bases are TGTGCCGGCATAACCATCCTAGAGAATGAGCAGTTCTTC. It codes for CAGITILENEQFF.

This sequence joins TRBV28 and TRBJ1-1; D possibly corresponds to TRBD1 (5 bases). Trimming shortened V by 7 bases and J by 8 bases, and 20 bases separated the two germline ends. The length of the CDR3 is 14 residues. Per the germline V gene, CDR1 is MDHEN and CDR2 is SYDVKM. The CDR3 here is CASTQGGTSTEAFF. The CDR3 DNA reads as TGTGCCAGCACTCAAGGAGGGACGAGCACCGAAGCTTTCTTT.